Listed here are 5 T cell receptor beta chains from one sample, sequenced in a study of T cell repertoires in cytomegalovirus infection (dated by TCRdb to about 2019). Sequencing was performed on an Illumina HiSeq 1500. TCRdb handled the public reads itself, with Q25 trimming in fastp and clone calling in MiXCR, and kept productive beta chains. Rows with a matching CDR3 protein are joined into one entry that keeps the most common DNA and genes. This sample comprises 310,000 or so distinct CDR3 sequences, approximately 10% of them detected only once. The ten largest clones represent around 2.4% of the sample. Sequencing used PBMCs. These receptors were taken from a human donor in good health (CMV status not recorded). Some clones in this sample may be carry-over from other donors' samples.

This chain links TRBV11-3 with TRBJ2-2; D gene uncertain. V was cut by 1 base and J by 0 bases, with 9 bases left in between. Germline CDR1 is SGHNT and CDR2 is YENEEA. There are 16 residues in the CDR3. In DNA form, the CDR3 reads TGTGCCAGCAGCTTAGGTCAGACATCGAACACCGGGGAGCTGTTTTTT. Its translation is CASSLGQTSNTGELFF. The complete variable domain, with remaining parts taken from reference TRBV11-3 and TRBJ2-2, reads EAGVVQSPRYKIIEKKQPVAFWCNPISGHNTLYWYLQNLGQGPELLIRYENEEAVDDSQLPKDRFSAERLKGVDSTLKIQPAELGDSAVYLCASSLGQTSNTGELFFGEGSRLTVL.

This clonotype has at least ten counts. The chain uses TRBV19 and TRBJ2-7, with D uncertain. This CDR3 is built from 12 residues. The germline gives CDR1 LNHDA, CDR2 SQIVND (reference sequence). The V gene lost 6 bases and the J gene lost 0 bases, with 6 bases spanning the gap. In DNA form, the CDR3 reads TGTGCCAGTAGATGGATCTCCTACGAGCAGTACGTC. Its protein product is CASRWISYEQYV.

This clonotype was counted only a few times. V usage is TRBV28 and J usage is TRBJ2-1; D is unclear. Germline V gene sequence: CDR1 MDHEN, CDR2 SYDVKM. The CDR3 contains 17 residues. Trimming shortened V by 5 bases and J by 0 bases, and 17 bases separated the two germline ends. CDR3 DNA: TGTGCCAGCAGTACCCCTCGAGGCCAACCCTCCTACAATGAGCAGTTCTTC. As protein: CASSTPRGQPSYNEQFF.

The CDR3 sequence: CASSFSGGDSPLHF. CDR3 nucleotides: TGTGCCAGCAGTTTTTCAGGGGGCGATTCACCCCTCCACTTT. The chain couples TRBV12-3 or TRBV12-4 to TRBJ1-6, with 8 bases fitting TRBD1. V gave up 3 bases and J gave up 8 bases; unmatched junction bases: 3. The CDR3 loop spans 14 amino acids.

This clonotype was recorded at least ten times. This chain joins TRBV6-2 or TRBV6-3 and TRBJ2-2; D is unclear. In germline, CDR1 is MNHEY, CDR2 SVGEGT. The CDR3 has 16 residues. Trimming took off 0 bases at V and 2 bases at J, with 10 bases between the two ends. The CDR3 coding sequence is TGTGCCAGCAGTTACTCTAGGGCCGACAACACCGGGGAGCTGTTTTTT. Its translation: CASSYSRADNTGELFF.